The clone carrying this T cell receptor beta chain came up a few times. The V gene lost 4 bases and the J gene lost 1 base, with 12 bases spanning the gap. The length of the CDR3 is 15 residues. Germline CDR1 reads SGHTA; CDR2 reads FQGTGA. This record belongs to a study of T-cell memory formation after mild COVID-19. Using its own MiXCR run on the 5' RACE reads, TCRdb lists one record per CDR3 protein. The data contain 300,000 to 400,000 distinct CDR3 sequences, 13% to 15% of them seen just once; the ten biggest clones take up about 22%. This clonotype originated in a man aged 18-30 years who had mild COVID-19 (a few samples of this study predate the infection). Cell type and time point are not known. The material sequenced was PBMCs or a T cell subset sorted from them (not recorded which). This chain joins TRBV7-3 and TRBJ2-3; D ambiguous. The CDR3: CASSSQTWGTDTQYF. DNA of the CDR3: TGTGCCAGCAGCTCCCAAACCTGGGGCACAGATACGCAGTATTTT.